These 15 T cell receptor beta chains were all obtained from the same sample, sequenced in a study of CD8 T cells in Susac syndrome. An amount of RNA that ranged from roughly 0.5 to 1 ug was reverse transcribed with random hexamers. One entry per CDR3 protein, called by TCRdb with MiXCR from the immunoSEQ multiplex PCR reads. The sample carries some 200,000 distinct CDR3 sequences, 91% recorded once. Input material: CD4+ T cells from PBMCs. The source of these receptors is a human donor with Susac syndrome.

This clonotype was observed a single time. This sequence joins TRBV2 and TRBJ1-5; 7 bases line up with TRBD1. The germline V gene encodes CDR1 SNHLY and CDR2 FYNNEI. Unmatched junction bases numbered 10, after V lost 1 base and J lost 4 bases. This CDR3 region has 17 residues. CDR3 region: CASSEGWDSQNNQPQHF. CDR3 DNA sequence: TGTGCCAGCAGTGAAGGATGGGACAGTCAGAATAATCAGCCCCAGCATTTT.

This chain links TRBV3-1 with TRBJ1-1, with TRBD1 matching over 9 bases. With V trimmed by 0 bases and J by 6 bases, 2 bases remained unmatched. Germline V CDR1 and CDR2: LGHDT, YNNKEL (reference sequence). The CDR3 sequence is 14 residues long. The CDR3 DNA is TGTGCCAGCAGCCAAGAACAGGGGGCGGCTGAAGCTTTCTTT. It is translated as CASSQEQGAAEAFF.

CDR3 residues: CGPAGAGTDTQYF. CDR3 DNA sequence: TGCGGCCCGGCGGGAGCCGGCACAGATACGCAGTATTTT. The chain uses TRBV20-1 and TRBJ2-3; 7 bases align to TRBD2. The germline CDR1 and CDR2 sequences are DFQATT and SNEGSKA (reference sequence). The CDR3 totals 13 residues.

The chain has TRBV5-1 and TRBJ1-6; D might be TRBD1 (6 bases). The V gene's germline CDR1 is SGHRS and CDR2 YFSETQ. The CDR3 runs 14 residues. The V and J ends lost 0 bases and 10 bases respectively, with 11 bases between them. The CDR3 region has the DNA TGCGCCAGCAGCTTGGAACAGGGTACGTCACCCCTCCACTTT. Its translation is CASSLEQGTSPLHF.

This chain links TRBV10-2 with TRBJ2-7; 9 bases are shared with TRBD1. The V gene's germline CDR1 is WSHSY and CDR2 SAAADI. The V segment lost 6 bases and the J segment 3 bases; nucleotides outside the gene matches: 3. The CDR3 runs 13 residues. The CDR3 bases are TGCGCCAGCAGAGAGGGACAGGGCTACGAGCAGTACTTC. This encodes CASREGQGYEQYF.

The chain links TRBV9 to TRBJ2-3, with TRBD2 identical over 12 bases. The CDR3 has 16 amino acids. Germline V gene data show CDR1 as SGDLS and CDR2 as YYNGEE. After removal of 1 base from V and 5 bases from J, the junction contained 5 bases not matched to a gene. CDR3 in DNA: TGTGCCAGCAGCGTAAATCTACTAGCGGGAGGAGATACGCAGTATTTT. Translation gives CASSVNLLAGGDTQYF.

The chain carries TRBV10-3 and TRBJ1-4; 7 nucleotides agree with TRBD1. The CDR3 covers 14 residues. Unmatched junction bases numbered 10, after V lost 10 bases and J lost 5 bases. Germline CDR1 ENHRY, CDR2 SYGVKD. DNA of the CDR3: TGTGCCACCAAGGAGGGGACAGAAAATGAAAAACTGTTTTTT. As protein: CATKEGTENEKLFF.

The V gene is TRBV10-3, the J gene TRBJ2-3; the match to TRBD1 covers 8 bases. The V segment lost 10 bases and the J segment 4 bases; nucleotides outside the gene matches: 10. CDR1 and CDR2 from the germline V gene are ENHRY and SYGVKD. The CDR3 is made up of 14 amino acids. CDR3 sequence (DNA): TGTGCCAGTAGGACAGGGAAGGACGCAGATACGCAGTATTTT. Translation gives CASRTGKDADTQYF.

The chain joins TRBV20-1 to TRBJ1-5; 7 nucleotides align to TRBD1. The germline CDR1 and CDR2 sequences are DFQATT and SNEGSKA (reference sequence). Trimming at V came to 6 bases and at J to 2 bases, leaving 10 bases not matched to a gene. CDR3 length: 15 residues. DNA of the CDR3: TGCAGTGCCAGCAGGGGGAGGTATGGCAATCAGCCCCAGCATTTT. This encodes CSASRGRYGNQPQHF.

This sequence joins TRBV3-1 and TRBJ2-7; 8 bases line up with TRBD2. This CDR3 spans 13 amino acids. V was pared by 4 bases and J by 4 bases, with 3 bases of the junction left unmatched. Germline V lookup: CDR1 LGHDT, CDR2 YNNKEL (reference sequence). In nucleotides, the CDR3 is TGTGCCAGCAGCCGGGCGGGAGGATACGAGCAGTACTTC. This gives the protein CASSRAGGYEQYF.

V and J are TRBV5-1 and TRBJ2-7; D possibly corresponds to TRBD2 (5 bases). V gave up 4 bases and J gave up 5 bases, with 16 bases separating them. This CDR3 has 14 amino acids. Germline V lookup: CDR1 SGHRS, CDR2 YFSETQ. The chain's CDR3 is CASSPDAGRDEQYF. In DNA, the CDR3 is TGCGCCAGCAGCCCGGACGCGGGTCGGGACGAGCAGTACTTC.

The gene calls are TRBV3-1 and TRBJ2-7; D perhaps matches TRBD2 (6 bases). The CDR3 extends over 13 amino acids. V was trimmed by 4 bases and J by 6 bases, leaving 13 bases between them. Germline V lookup: CDR1 LGHDT, CDR2 YNNKEL (reference sequence). CDR3 DNA sequence: TGTGCCAGCAGCCTATTCCAGGGAGGCGAGCAGTACTTC. Amino acids: CASSLFQGGEQYF.

V and J are TRBV20-1 and TRBJ1-5, with D tentatively TRBD1 (5 bases). Trimming stripped 6 bases from V and 2 bases from J, with 11 bases between. Germline V lookup: CDR1 DFQATT, CDR2 SNEGSKA (reference sequence). There are 13 residues in the CDR3. CDR3 nucleotides: TGCAGTGCCCAGACAGTCGGCAATCAGCCCCAGCATTTT. As protein: CSAQTVGNQPQHF.

The gene calls are TRBV5-1 and TRBJ1-1; 7 positions agree with TRBD1. CDR1 and CDR2 from the germline V gene are SGHRS and YFSETQ. V gave up 4 bases and J gave up 1 base; unmatched junction bases: 10. This CDR3 has 16 amino acids. CDR3: CASSVQPGQTNTEAFF. In nucleotides, the CDR3 is TGCGCCAGCAGCGTCCAACCGGGACAGACGAACACTGAAGCTTTCTTT.

J is TRBJ2-5 and V is TRBV5-6; D not resolved. Germline CDR1 is SGHDT and CDR2 is YYEEEE. The CDR3 is 14 residues long. Trimming took off 4 bases at V and 1 base at J, with 11 bases between the two ends. For the CDR3, the DNA is TGTGCCAGCAGCCCCCTAAAGGGCCAAGAGACCCAGTACTTC. Encoded protein: CASSPLKGQETQYF.